Listed below are T cell receptor beta chains from one sample, sequenced in a study of shared T cell receptors in the human thymus. Produced via immunoSEQ multiplex PCR; TCRdb's table is partial and in-frame only. The table includes over 650,000 clones, 87% detected once. This same sample was also taken into another study, of human thymus T cells.

Sequences were obtained from thymocytes. These receptor sequences come from a boy under two years old with a congenital heart defect. CDR3s include the opening cysteine and the closing phenylalanine or tryptophan.

J gene: TRBJ1-4; V gene: TRBV7-2; CDR3 protein: CASSLRPMGWGPGEKLFF
J gene: TRBJ1-3; V gene: TRBV6-5; CDR3 protein: CASSYSLSGNTIYF
J gene: TRBJ1-4; V gene: TRBV4-3; CDR3 protein: CASSPFTGFNEKLFF
J gene: TRBJ2-7; V gene: TRBV2; CDR3 protein: CASEPLTYEQYF
J gene: TRBJ2-5; V gene: TRBV14; CDR3 protein: CASSPLRDRETQYF
J gene: TRBJ1-4; V gene: TRBV5-6; CDR3 protein: CASSWTGSNDEKLFF
J gene: TRBJ2-1; V gene: TRBV9; CDR3 protein: CASSHHGATHNEQFF
J gene: TRBJ1-6; V gene: TRBV25-1; CDR3 protein: CASSEPETGGPSPLHF
J gene: TRBJ2-5; V gene: TRBV28; CDR3 protein: CASSFKVPTGETQYF
J gene: TRBJ1-1; V gene: TRBV4-3; CDR3 protein: CASSQAGLDATEAFF
J gene: TRBJ1-5; V gene: TRBV28; CDR3 protein: CASRRTGVRQPQHF
J gene: TRBJ2-3; V gene: TRBV11-2; CDR3 protein: CASSFGGTDTQYF
J gene: TRBJ2-5; V gene: TRBV7-2; CDR3 protein: CASSSRGLTSGGLETQYF
J gene: TRBJ2-7; V gene: TRBV7-9; CDR3 protein: CASIAGTSPYEQYF
J gene: TRBJ1-2; V gene: TRBV14; CDR3 protein: CASSQGSGQVYGYTF
J gene: TRBJ2-7; V gene: TRBV19; CDR3 protein: CASSAGLLQGNEQYF
J gene: TRBJ1-4; V gene: TRBV7-9; CDR3 protein: CASSQRRQGNEKLFF
J gene: TRBJ2-7; V gene: TRBV14; CDR3 protein: CASSQEGHEQYF
J gene: TRBJ2-4; V gene: TRBV11-2; CDR3 protein: CASSNRDRETKNIQYF
J gene: TRBJ2-7; V gene: TRBV29-1; CDR3 protein: CSVATGGPSSYEQYF
J gene: TRBJ2-1; V gene: TRBV4-3; CDR3 protein: CASSQDCGSMYNEQFF
J gene: TRBJ1-5; V gene: TRBV28; CDR3 protein: CASSFQDSAYQPQHF
J gene: TRBJ1-2; V gene: TRBV2; CDR3 protein: CASETHRGQVGYTF